This T cell receptor (beta chain) was captured by sequencing in a study of Tregs in tolerant kidney transplant recipients. Study-wide findings and caveats: Tregs expanded with activated donor B cells seemed most donor-specific.

Here immunoSEQ multiplex PCR was the method, and the copy in TCRdb shows in-frame clones only, minus some. The table lists about 110,000 clones, 90% of them singletons. Turning to this clone: Its specificity is unknown.

CDR3 size: 15 residues. Germline CDR1 is SGHDT and CDR2 is YYEEEE. V was pared by 4 bases and J by 4 bases, with 3 bases of the junction left unmatched. CD4+CD25+CD127- Tregs, CD4+CD25- non-Tregs, CD4 and CD8 cells were sorted. This receptor was taken from a human donor who received a combined kidney and bone marrow transplant. V and J are TRBV5-6 and TRBJ2-3, with TRBD2 identical over 13 bases. The material was CD4+ T cells from blood, obtained before the transplant. The CDR3 DNA sequence: TGTGCCAGCAGCCCCGGGACTAGCGGGGCAGATACGCAGTATTTT. This sequence encodes CASSPGTSGADTQYF. Full variable domain (missing parts from reference TRBV5-6 and TRBJ2-3): DAGVTQSPTHLIKTRGQQVTLRCSPKSGHDTVSWYQQALGQGPQFIFQYYEEEERQRGNFPDRFSGHQFPNYSSELNVNALLLGDSALYLCASSPGTSGADTQYFGPGTRLTVL.